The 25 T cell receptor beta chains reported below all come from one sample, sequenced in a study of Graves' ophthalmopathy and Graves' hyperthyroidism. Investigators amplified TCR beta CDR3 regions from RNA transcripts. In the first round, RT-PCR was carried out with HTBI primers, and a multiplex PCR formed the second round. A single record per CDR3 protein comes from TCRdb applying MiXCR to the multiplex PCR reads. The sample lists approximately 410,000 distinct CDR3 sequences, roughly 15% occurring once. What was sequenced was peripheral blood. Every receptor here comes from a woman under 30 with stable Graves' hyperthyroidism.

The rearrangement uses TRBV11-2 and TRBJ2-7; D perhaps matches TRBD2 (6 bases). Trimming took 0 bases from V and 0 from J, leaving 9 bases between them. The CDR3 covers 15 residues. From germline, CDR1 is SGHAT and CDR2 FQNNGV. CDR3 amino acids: CASSLDSGSSYEQYF. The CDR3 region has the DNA TGTGCCAGCAGCTTAGACAGCGGGTCCTCCTACGAGCAGTACTTC.

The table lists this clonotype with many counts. CDR3 DNA sequence: TGTGCCAGCAGCAACACGAGGAAGCAGTACTTC. Its protein product is CASSNTRKQYF. The chain recombines TRBV12-3 or TRBV12-4 with TRBJ2-7; D unclear. V lost 6 bases to trimming and J lost 8 bases, with 11 bases between them. This CDR3 is built from 11 residues.

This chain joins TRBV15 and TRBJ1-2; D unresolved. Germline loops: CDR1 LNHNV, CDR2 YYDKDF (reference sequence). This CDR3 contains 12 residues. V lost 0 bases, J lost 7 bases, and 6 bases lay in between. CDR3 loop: CATSRDSSGYTF. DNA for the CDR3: TGTGCCACCAGCAGAGATTCGAGTGGCTACACCTTC. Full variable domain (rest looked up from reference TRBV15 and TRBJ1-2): DAMVIQNPRYQVTQFGKPVTLSCSQTLNHNVMYWYQQKSSQAPKLLFHYYDKDFNNEADTPDNFQSRRPNTSFCFLDIRSPGLGDTAMYLCATSRDSSGYTFGSGTRLTVV.

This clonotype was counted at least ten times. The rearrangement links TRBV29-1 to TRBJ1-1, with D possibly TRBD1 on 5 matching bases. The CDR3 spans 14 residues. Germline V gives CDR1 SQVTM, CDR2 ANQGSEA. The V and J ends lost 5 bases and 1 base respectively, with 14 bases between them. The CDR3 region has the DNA TGCAGCGTTTGGGAAGGGACCAAGAACACTGAAGCTTTCTTT. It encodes CSVWEGTKNTEAFF.

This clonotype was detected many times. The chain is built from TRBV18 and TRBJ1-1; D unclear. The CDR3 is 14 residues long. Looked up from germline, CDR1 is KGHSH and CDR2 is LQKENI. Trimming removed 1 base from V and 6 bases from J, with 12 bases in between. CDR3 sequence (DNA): TGTGCCAGCTCACCACTTCAGACCAACGCTGAAGCTTTCTTT. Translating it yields CASSPLQTNAEAFF.

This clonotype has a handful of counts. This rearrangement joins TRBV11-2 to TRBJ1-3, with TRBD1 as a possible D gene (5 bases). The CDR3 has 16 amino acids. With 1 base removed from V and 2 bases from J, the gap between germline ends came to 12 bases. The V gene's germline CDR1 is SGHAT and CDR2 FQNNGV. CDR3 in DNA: TGTGCCAGCAGCTTAGGGACCCTGGGGCCTGGAAACACCATATATTTT. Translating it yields CASSLGTLGPGNTIYF.

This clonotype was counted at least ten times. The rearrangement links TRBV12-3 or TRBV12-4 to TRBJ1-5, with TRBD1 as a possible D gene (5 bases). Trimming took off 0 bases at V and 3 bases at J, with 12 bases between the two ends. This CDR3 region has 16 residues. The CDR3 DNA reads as TGTGCCAGCAGTTTAGCGCTGGGGCCCTACAATCAGCCCCAGCATTTT. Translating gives CASSLALGPYNQPQHF.

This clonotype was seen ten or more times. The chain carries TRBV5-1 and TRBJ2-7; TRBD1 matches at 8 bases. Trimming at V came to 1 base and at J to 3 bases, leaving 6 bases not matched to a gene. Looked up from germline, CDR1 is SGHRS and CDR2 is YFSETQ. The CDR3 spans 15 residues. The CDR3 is CASSLNLGQGYEQYF. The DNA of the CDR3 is TGCGCCAGCAGCTTGAACCTCGGACAGGGCTACGAGCAGTACTTC.

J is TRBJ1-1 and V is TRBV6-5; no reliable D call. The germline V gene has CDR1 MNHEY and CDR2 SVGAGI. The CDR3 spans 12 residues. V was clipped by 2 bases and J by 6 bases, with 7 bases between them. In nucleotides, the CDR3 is TGTGCCAGCAGTTACATAGGCTCTGAAGCTTTCTTT. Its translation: CASSYIGSEAFF.

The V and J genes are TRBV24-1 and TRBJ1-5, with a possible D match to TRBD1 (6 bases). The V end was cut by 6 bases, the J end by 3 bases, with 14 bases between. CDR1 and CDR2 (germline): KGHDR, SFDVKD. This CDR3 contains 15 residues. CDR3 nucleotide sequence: TGTGCCACCAGTCAAGGAGACAGGAACAATCAGCCCCAGCATTTT. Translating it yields CATSQGDRNNQPQHF.

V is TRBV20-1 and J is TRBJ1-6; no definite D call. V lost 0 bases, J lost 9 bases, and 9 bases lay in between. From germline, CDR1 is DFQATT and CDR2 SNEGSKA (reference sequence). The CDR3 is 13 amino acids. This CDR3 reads CSARDREASPLHF. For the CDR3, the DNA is TGCAGTGCTAGAGATCGGGAAGCTTCACCCCTCCACTTT.

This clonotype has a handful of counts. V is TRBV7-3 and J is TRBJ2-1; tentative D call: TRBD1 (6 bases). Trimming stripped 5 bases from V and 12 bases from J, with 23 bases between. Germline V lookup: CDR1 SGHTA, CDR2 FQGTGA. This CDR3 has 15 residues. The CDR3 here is CASSPMASGAQRQFF. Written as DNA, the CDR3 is TGTGCCAGCAGCCCTATGGCTTCAGGGGCGCAGAGGCAGTTCTTC.

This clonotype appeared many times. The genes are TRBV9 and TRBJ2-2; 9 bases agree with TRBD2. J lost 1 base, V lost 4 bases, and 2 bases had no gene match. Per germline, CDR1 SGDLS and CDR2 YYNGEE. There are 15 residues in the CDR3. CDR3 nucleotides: TGTGCCAGCAGCAAGACTAGCGGGAACACCGGGGAGCTGTTTTTT. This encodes CASSKTSGNTGELFF.

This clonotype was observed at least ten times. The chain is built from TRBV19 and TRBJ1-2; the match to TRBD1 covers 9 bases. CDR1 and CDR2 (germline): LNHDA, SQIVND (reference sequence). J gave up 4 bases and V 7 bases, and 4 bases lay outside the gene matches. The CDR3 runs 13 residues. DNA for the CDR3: TGTGCCAGTAACCAGGACAGGGGCTATGGCTACACCTTC. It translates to CASNQDRGYGYTF.

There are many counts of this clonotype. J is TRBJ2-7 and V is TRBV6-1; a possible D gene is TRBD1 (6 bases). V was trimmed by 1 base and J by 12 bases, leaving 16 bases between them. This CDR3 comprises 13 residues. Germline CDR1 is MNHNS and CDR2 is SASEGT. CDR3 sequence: CASSEEETGFRYF. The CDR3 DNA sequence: TGTGCCAGCAGTGAAGAGGAGACAGGTTTTAGGTACTTC.

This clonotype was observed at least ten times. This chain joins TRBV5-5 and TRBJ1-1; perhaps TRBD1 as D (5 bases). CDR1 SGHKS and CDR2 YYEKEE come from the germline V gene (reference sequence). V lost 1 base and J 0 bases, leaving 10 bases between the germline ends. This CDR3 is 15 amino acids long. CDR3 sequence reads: CASSLMTDMNTEAFF. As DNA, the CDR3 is TGTGCCAGCAGCTTGATGACAGACATGAACACTGAAGCTTTCTTT.

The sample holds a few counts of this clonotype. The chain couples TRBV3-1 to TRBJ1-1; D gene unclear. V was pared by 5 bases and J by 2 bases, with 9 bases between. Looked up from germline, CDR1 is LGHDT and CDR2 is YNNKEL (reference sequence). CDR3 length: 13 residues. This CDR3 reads CASSYYLNTEAFF. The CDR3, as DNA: TGTGCCAGCAGCTACTACCTCAACACTGAAGCTTTCTTT.

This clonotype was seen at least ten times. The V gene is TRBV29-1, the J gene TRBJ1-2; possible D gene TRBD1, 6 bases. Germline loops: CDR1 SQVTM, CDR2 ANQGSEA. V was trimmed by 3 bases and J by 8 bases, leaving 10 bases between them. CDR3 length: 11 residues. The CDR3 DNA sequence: TGCAGCGTTGACAGGGGTTACGGCTACACCTTC. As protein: CSVDRGYGYTF.

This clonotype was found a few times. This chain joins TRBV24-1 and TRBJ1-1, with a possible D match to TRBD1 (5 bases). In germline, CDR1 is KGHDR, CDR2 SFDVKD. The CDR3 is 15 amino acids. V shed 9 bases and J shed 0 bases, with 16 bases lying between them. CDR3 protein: CATRRGEGMNTEAFF. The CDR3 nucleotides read TGTGCCACCCGGCGAGGGGAGGGGATGAACACTGAAGCTTTCTTT.

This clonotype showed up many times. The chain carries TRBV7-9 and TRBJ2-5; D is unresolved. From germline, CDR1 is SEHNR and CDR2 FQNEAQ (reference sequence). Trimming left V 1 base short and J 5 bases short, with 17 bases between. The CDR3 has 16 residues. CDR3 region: CASSLGITRNTETQYF. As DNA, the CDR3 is TGTGCCAGCAGCTTAGGGATAACGCGGAATACGGAGACCCAGTACTTC.

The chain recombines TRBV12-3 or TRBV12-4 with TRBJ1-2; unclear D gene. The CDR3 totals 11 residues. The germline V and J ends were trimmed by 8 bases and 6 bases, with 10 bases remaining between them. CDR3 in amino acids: CASLIGDGYTF. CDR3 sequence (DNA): TGTGCCAGCCTCATTGGAGATGGCTACACCTTC.

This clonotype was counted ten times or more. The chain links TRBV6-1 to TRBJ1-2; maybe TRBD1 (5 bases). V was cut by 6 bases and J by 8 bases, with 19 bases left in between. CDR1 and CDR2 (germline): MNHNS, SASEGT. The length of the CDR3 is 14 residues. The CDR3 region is CASRDSIGRAGYTF. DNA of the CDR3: TGTGCCAGCAGAGACAGTATTGGTAGAGCGGGCTACACCTTC.

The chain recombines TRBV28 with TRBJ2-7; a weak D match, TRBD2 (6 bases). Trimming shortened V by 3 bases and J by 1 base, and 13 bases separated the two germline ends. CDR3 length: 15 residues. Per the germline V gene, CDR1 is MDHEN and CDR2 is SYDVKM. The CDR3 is CASSFRGSPSYEQYF. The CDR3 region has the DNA TGTGCCAGCAGTTTCCGGGGGTCCCCTTCCTACGAGCAGTACTTC.

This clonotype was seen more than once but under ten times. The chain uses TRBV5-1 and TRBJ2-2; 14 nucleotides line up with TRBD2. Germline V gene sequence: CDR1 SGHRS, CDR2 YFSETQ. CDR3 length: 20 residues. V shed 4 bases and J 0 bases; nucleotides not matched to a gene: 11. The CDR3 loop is CASSTGVGTSGGPNTGELFF. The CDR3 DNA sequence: TGCGCCAGCAGCACCGGAGTTGGGACTAGCGGGGGCCCGAACACCGGGGAGCTGTTTTTT. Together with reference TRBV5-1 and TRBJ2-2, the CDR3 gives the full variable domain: KAGVTQTPRYLIKTRGQQVTLSCSPISGHRSVSWYQQTPGQGLQFLFEYFSETQRNKGNFPGRFSGRQFSNSRSEMNVSTLELGDSALYLCASSTGVGTSGGPNTGELFFGEGSRLTVL.

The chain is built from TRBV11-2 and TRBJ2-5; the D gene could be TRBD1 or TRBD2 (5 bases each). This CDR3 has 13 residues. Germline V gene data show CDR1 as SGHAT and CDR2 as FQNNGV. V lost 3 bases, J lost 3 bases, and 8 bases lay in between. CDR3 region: CASSFRDEETQYF. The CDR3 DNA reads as TGTGCCAGCAGCTTCAGGGACGAAGAGACCCAGTACTTC.